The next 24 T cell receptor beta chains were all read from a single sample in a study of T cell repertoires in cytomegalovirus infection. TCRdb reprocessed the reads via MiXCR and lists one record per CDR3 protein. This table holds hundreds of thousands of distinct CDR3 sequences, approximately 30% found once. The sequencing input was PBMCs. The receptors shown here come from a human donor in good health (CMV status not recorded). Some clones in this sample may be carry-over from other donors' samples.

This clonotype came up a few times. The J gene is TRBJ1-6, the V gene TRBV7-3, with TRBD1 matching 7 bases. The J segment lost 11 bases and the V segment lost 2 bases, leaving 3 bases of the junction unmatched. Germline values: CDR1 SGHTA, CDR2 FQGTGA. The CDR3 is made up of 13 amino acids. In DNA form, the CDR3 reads TGTGCCAGCAGCTTATTCGACAGGGCACCCCTCCACTTT. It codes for CASSLFDRAPLHF.

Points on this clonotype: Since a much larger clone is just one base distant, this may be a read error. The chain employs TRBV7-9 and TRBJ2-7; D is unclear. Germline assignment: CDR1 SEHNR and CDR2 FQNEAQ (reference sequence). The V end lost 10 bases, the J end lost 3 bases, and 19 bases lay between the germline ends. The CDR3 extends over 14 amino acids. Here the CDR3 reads CANGTSTEFYEQYF. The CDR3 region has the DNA TGTGCCAACGGAACCTCAACGGAATTCTACGAGCAGTACTTC.

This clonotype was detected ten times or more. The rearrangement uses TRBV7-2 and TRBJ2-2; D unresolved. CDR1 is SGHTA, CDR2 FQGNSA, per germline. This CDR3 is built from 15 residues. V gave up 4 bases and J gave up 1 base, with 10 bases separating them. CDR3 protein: CASSWRQKNTGELFF. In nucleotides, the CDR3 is TGTGCCAGCAGCTGGCGACAAAAGAACACCGGGGAGCTGTTTTTT.

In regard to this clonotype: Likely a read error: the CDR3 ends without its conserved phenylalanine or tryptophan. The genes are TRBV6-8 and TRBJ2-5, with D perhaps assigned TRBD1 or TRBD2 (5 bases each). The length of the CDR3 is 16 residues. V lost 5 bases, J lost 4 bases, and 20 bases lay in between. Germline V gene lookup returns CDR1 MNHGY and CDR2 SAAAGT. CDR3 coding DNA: TGTGCCAGCAGTACTACGCCGGGACCCATTACAGAGACCCAGTACTTA. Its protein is CASSTTPGPITETQYL.

The CDR3 reads CATSVLDNEQFF. The CDR3 DNA follows: TGTGCCACCAGTGTCCTAGACAATGAGCAGTTCTTC. The J gene is TRBJ2-1, the V gene TRBV24-1; D is ambiguous. Germline V gene lookup returns CDR1 KGHDR and CDR2 SFDVKD. V lost 5 bases, J lost 5 bases, and 6 bases lay in between. The CDR3 is made up of 12 amino acids.

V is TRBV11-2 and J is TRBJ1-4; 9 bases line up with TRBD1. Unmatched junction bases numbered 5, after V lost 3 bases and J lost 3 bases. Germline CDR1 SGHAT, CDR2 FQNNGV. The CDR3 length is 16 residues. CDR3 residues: CASSLGQGPPNEKLFF. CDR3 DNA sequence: TGTGCCAGCAGCTTGGGACAGGGACCTCCTAATGAAAAACTGTTTTTT.

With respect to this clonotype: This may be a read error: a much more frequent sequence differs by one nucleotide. The CDR3 DNA sequence: TGTGCCAGCAGCTTAGGACAGGGGGACAACTATGGCTACACCTTC. Its translation is CASSLGQGDNYGYTF. The V and J genes are TRBV7-2 and TRBJ1-2, with TRBD1 matching 9 bases. V was pared by 1 base and J by 2 bases, with 2 bases of the junction left unmatched. The CDR3 consists of 15 residues. Per the germline V gene, CDR1 is SGHTA and CDR2 is FQGNSA.

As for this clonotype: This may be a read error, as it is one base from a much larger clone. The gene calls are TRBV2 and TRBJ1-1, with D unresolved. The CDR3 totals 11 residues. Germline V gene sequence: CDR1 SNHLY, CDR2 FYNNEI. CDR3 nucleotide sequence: TGTGCCAGCAGGGCTAACACTGAAGCTTGCTTT. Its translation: CASRANTEACF. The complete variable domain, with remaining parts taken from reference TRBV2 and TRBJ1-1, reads EPEVTQTPSHQVTQMGQEVILRCVPISNHLYFYWYRQILGQKVEFLVSFYNNEISEKSEIFDDQFSVERPDGSNFTLKIRSTKLEDSAMYFCASRANTEACFGQGTRLTVV.

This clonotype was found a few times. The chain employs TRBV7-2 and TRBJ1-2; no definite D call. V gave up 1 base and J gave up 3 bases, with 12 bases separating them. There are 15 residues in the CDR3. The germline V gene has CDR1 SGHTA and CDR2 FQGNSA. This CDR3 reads CASSLELGHHYGYTF. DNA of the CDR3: TGTGCCAGCAGCTTAGAACTTGGTCACCACTATGGCTACACCTTC.

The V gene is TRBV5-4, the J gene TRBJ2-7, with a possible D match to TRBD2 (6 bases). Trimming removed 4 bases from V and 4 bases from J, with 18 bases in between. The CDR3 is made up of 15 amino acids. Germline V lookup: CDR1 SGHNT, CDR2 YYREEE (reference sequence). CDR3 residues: CASSPSRDSGYEQYF. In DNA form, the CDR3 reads TGTGCCAGCAGCCCCTCCAGGGATAGCGGATACGAGCAGTACTTC.

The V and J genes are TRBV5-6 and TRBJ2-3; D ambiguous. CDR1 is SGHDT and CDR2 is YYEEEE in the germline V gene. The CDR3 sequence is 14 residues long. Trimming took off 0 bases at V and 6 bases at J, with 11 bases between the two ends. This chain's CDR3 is CASSLAKVFDTQYF. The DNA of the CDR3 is TGTGCCAGCAGCTTGGCCAAGGTTTTTGATACGCAGTATTTT.

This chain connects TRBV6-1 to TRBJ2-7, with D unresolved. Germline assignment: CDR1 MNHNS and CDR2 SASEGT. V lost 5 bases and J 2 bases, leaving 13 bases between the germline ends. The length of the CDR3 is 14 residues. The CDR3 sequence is CASSLRQDPYEQYF. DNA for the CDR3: TGTGCCAGCAGTCTGCGACAAGATCCCTACGAGCAGTACTTC.

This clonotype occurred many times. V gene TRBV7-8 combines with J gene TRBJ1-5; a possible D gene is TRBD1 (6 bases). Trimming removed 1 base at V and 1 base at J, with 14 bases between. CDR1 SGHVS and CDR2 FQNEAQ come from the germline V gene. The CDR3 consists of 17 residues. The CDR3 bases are TGTGCCAGCAGCTTAGGGGGGTGGACAGCGAGCAATCAGCCCCAGCATTTT. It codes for CASSLGGWTASNQPQHF.

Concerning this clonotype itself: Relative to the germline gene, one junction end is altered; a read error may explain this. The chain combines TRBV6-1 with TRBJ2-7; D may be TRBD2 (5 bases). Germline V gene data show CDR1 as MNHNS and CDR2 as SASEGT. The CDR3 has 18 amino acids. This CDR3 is CASREALQAGGLLYEQYF. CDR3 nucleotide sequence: TGTGCCAGCAGGGAAGCGCTTCAGGCTGGCGGGCTTCTCTACGAGCAGTACTTC.

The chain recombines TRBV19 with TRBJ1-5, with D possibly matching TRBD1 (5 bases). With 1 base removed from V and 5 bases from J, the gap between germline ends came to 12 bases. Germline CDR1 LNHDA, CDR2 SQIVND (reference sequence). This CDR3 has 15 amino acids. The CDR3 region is CASSIAGEGYQPQHF. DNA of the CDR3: TGTGCCAGTAGTATAGCGGGGGAAGGTTATCAGCCCCAGCATTTT. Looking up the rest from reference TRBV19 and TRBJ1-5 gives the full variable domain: DGGITQSPKYLFRKEGQNVTLSCEQNLNHDAMYWYRQDPGQGLRLIYYSQIVNDFQKGDIAEGYSVSREKKESFPLTVTSAQKNPTAFYLCASSIAGEGYQPQHFGDGTRLSIL.

CDR3 sequence reads: CSAGGQMSSYEQYF. CDR3 bases: TGCAGTGCTGGGGGACAGATGAGCTCCTACGAGCAGTACTTC. The chain joins TRBV20-1 to TRBJ2-7, with 7 bases that match TRBD1. Germline V gene data show CDR1 as DFQATT and CDR2 as SNEGSKA (reference sequence). J gave up 0 bases and V 5 bases, and 7 bases lay outside the gene matches. There are 14 residues in the CDR3.

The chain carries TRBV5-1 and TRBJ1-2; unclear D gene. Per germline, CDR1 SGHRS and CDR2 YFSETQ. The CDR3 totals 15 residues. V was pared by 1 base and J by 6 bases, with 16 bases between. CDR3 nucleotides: TGCGCCAGCAGCTTGTATCCGGGGATTGTGGATGGCTACACCTTC. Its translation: CASSLYPGIVDGYTF.

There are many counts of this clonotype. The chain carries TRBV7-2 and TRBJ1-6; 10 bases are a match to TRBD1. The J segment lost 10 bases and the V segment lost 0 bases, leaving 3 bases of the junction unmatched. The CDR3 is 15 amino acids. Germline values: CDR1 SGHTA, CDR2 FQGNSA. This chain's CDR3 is CASSLAGQGKSPLHF. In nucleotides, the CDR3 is TGTGCCAGCAGCTTAGCGGGACAGGGGAAATCACCCCTCCACTTT.

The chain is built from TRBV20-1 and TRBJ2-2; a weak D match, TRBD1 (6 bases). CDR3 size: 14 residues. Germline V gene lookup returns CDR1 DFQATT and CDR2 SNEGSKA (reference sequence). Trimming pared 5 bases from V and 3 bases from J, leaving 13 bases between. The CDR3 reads CSASYNRDTGELFF. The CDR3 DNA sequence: TGCAGTGCTTCGTATAACAGGGACACCGGGGAGCTGTTTTTT.

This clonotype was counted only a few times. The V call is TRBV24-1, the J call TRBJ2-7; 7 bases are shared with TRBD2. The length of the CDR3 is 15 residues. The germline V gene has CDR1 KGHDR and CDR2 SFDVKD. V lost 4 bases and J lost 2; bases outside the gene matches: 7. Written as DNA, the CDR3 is TGTGCCACCAGTGAGGGGGGGAAGGGGACCTACGAGCAGTACTTC. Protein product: CATSEGGKGTYEQYF.

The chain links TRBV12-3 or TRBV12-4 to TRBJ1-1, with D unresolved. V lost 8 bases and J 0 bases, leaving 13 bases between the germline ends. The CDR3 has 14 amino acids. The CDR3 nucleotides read TGTGCCAGCCTATGGTGGAACGTGAACACTGAAGCTTTCTTT. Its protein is CASLWWNVNTEAFF.

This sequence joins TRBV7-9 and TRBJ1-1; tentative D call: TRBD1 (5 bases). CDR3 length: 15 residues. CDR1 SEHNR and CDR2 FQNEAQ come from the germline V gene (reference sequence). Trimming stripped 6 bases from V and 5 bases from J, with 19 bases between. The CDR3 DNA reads TGTGCCAGCAGTCCTAAGCCCGGGGGTGTTACTGAAGCTTTCTTT. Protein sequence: CASSPKPGGVTEAFF.

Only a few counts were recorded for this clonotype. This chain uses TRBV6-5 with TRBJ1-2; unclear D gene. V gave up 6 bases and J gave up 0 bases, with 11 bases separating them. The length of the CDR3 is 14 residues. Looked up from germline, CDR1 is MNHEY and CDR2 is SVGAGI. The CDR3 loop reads CASRNGPSNYGYTF. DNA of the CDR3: TGTGCCAGCAGAAACGGCCCATCTAACTATGGCTACACCTTC.

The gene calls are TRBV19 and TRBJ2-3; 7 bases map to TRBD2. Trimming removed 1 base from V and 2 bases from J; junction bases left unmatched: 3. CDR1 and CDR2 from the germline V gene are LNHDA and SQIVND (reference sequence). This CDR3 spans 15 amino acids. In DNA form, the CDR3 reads TGTGCCAGTAGTATAGGGGGGGGAGTCACAGATACGCAGTATTTT. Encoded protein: CASSIGGGVTDTQYF.